The next 26 T cell receptor beta chains were all read from a single sample in a study of CXCR3-negative and CXCR3-positive naive CD8 T cells. UMI labels and 5' RACE were used to prepare the TRB cDNA libraries. From the 5' RACE reads, TCRdb lists one entry per CDR3 protein and no DNA. This table lists approximately 100,000 distinct CDR3 sequences. The sequenced sample consisted of naive CXCR3- CD8+ T cells from blood. Subset here: CD45RO-CCR7+CD27+CD95- naive CD8+ T cells lacking CXCR3 (TNR3-). All receptors come from a human donor in good health. Some clones in this sample may be carry-over from other donors' samples.

V gene TRBV7-9 combines with J gene TRBJ2-2; there is no DNA to check the TCRdb D call of TRBD1. This CDR3 region has 16 residues. CDR1 is SEHNR and CDR2 is FQNEAQ in the germline V gene (reference sequence). The CDR3: CASSPWTGRSAGELFF.

The V call is TRBV29-1, the J call TRBJ2-7; without DNA, the TCRdb call of TRBD1 cannot be checked. The length of the CDR3 is 12 residues. From germline, CDR1 is SQVTM and CDR2 ANQGSEA. This CDR3 is CSFGTGSYEQYF.

The rearrangement joins TRBV7-9 to TRBJ2-7. CDR1 is SEHNR and CDR2 is FQNEAQ in the germline V gene (reference sequence). This CDR3 is built from 16 residues. CDR3 sequence: CASSQGSGVRPYEQYF.

The V call is TRBV10-2, the J call TRBJ2-1; TCRdb's assignment of TRBD1 cannot be checked, as there is no DNA. Looked up from germline, CDR1 is WSHSY and CDR2 is SAAADI. The CDR3 totals 16 residues. The CDR3 reads CASSEGLRDSLNEQFF.

The gene calls are TRBV27 and TRBJ1-2; the D call from TCRdb, TRBD1, cannot be confirmed without DNA. Germline CDR1 and CDR2: MNHEY and SMNVEV (reference sequence). The CDR3 is 14 amino acids. CDR3 region: CASSPFMGGYGYTF.

The chain has TRBV20-1 and TRBJ1-1; lacking DNA, the TRBD1 call made by TCRdb goes unchecked. CDR3 length: 16 amino acids. Germline CDR1 reads DFQATT; CDR2 reads SNEGSKA (reference sequence). CDR3 region: CSARDYEKGLNTEAFF.

The chain joins TRBV27 to TRBJ2-1; lacking DNA, the TRBD2 call made by TCRdb goes unchecked. The CDR3 has 16 amino acids. In germline, CDR1 is MNHEY, CDR2 SMNVEV (reference sequence). CDR3 amino acids: CASSSLLAGGSGEQFF.

This chain joins TRBV7-2 and TRBJ2-5; TCRdb designates TRBD2, a call that cannot be tested without DNA. The CDR3 consists of 17 residues. Germline loops: CDR1 SGHTA, CDR2 FQGNSA. CDR3 region: CASSLGEASRHKETQYF. The variable domain in full, with the rest retrieved from reference TRBV7-2 and TRBJ2-5, is GAGVSQSPSNKVTEKGKDVELRCDPISGHTALYWYRQSLGQGLEFLIYFQGNSAPDKSGLPSDRFSAERTGGSVSTLTIQRTQQEDSAVYLCASSLGEASRHKETQYFGPGTRLLVL.

The rearrangement links TRBV7-6 to TRBJ2-7; without DNA, the TCRdb call of TRBD1 cannot be checked. Germline loops: CDR1 SGHVS, CDR2 FNYEAQ. The CDR3 has 16 residues. The CDR3 is CASSSGRQEFTYEQYF.

The rearrangement links TRBV29-1 to TRBJ2-7; the TCRdb D gene call, TRBD1, has no DNA to confirm it. The CDR3 consists of 15 residues. The germline V gene has CDR1 SQVTM and CDR2 ANQGSEA. This CDR3 is CSVEDGRTGVYEQYF.

The chain has TRBV11-2 and TRBJ2-4; the TCRdb D gene call, TRBD1, has no DNA to confirm it. The CDR3 runs to 16 residues. From germline, CDR1 is SGHAT and CDR2 FQNNGV. This CDR3 reads CASSLPAGGNANIQYF.

The V gene is TRBV7-9, the J gene TRBJ1-2. The CDR3 totals 13 residues. The V gene's germline CDR1 is SEHNR and CDR2 FQNEAQ (reference sequence). CDR3 sequence: CASSPSSNYGYTF. The full variable domain, rest sourced from reference TRBV7-9 and TRBJ1-2, is DTGVSQNPRHKITKRGQNVTFRCDPISEHNRLYWYRQTLGQGPEFLTYFQNEAQLEKSRLLSDRFSAERPKGSFSTLEIQRTEQGDSAMYLCASSPSSNYGYTFGSGTRLTVV.

The V call is TRBV28, the J call TRBJ2-2. The germline V gene has CDR1 MDHEN and CDR2 SYDVKM. The CDR3 is 15 residues long. CDR3 residues: CASSLMSGNTGELFF. The variable domain in full, completed from reference TRBV28 and TRBJ2-2, reads DVKVTQSSRYLVKRTGEKVFLECVQDMDHENMFWYRQDPGLGLRLIYFSYDVKMKEKGDIPEGYSVSREKKERFSLILESASTNQTSMYLCASSLMSGNTGELFFGEGSRLTVL.

The gene calls are TRBV29-1 and TRBJ1-4. This CDR3 is built from 14 residues. From germline, CDR1 is SQVTM and CDR2 ANQGSEA. CDR3 sequence: CSGGEGAGDEKLFF.

The chain uses TRBV4-1 and TRBJ1-3; TCRdb's D call, TRBD1, is unchecked because there is no DNA. CDR1 is MGHRA and CDR2 is YSYEKL in the germline V gene. CDR3 length: 16 amino acids. The CDR3 loop is CASSQDYRGLGNTIYF.

This chain connects TRBV4-2 to TRBJ2-3; as DNA is missing, the TRBD1 call by TCRdb cannot be tested. Germline loops: CDR1 LGHNA, CDR2 YNFKEQ. The CDR3 loop spans 14 amino acids. The CDR3 loop reads CASSEGQGVNTQYF.

The genes are TRBV7-6 and TRBJ2-7. From germline, CDR1 is SGHVS and CDR2 FNYEAQ. This CDR3 has 13 residues. CDR3 protein: CASSDTSSYEQYF. Filled out from reference TRBV7-6 and TRBJ2-7, the complete variable domain reads GAGVSQSPRYKVTKRGQDVALRCDPISGHVSLYWYRQALGQGPEFLTYFNYEAQQDKSGLPNDRFSAERPEGSISTLTIQRTEQRDSAMYRCASSDTSSYEQYFGPGTRLTVT.

The chain recombines TRBV7-3 with TRBJ1-1; checking the TCRdb D call of TRBD1 is not possible without DNA. Germline lookup yields CDR1 SGHTA and CDR2 FQGTGA. This CDR3 comprises 13 residues. This CDR3 reads CASSPSGAPEAFF. The full variable domain, its missing parts supplied by reference TRBV7-3 and TRBJ1-1, is GAGVSQTPSNKVTEKGKYVELRCDPISGHTALYWYRQSLGQGPEFLIYFQGTGAADDSGLPNDRFFAVRPEGSVSTLKIQRTERGDSAVYLCASSPSGAPEAFFGQGTRLTVV.

The genes are TRBV5-4 and TRBJ2-1; as DNA is missing, the TRBD1 call by TCRdb cannot be tested. Germline V gene data show CDR1 as SGHNT and CDR2 as YYREEE (reference sequence). CDR3 length: 15 residues. CDR3 amino acids: CASSPPGNSYNEQFF.

The V and J genes are TRBV7-9 and TRBJ2-5; TCRdb indicates TRBD2, and absent DNA this call remains unverified. The CDR3 consists of 15 residues. Germline V CDR1 and CDR2: SEHNR, FQNEAQ (reference sequence). CDR3 in amino acids: CASSLARAGGETQYF. Drawing the rest from reference TRBV7-9 and TRBJ2-5, the complete variable domain is DTGVSQNPRHKITKRGQNVTFRCDPISEHNRLYWYRQTLGQGPEFLTYFQNEAQLEKSRLLSDRFSAERPKGSFSTLEIQRTEQGDSAMYLCASSLARAGGETQYFGPGTRLLVL.

This chain uses TRBV7-3 with TRBJ2-6. Looked up from germline, CDR1 is SGHTA and CDR2 is FQGTGA. The CDR3 sequence is 13 residues long. The CDR3 spells CASSIYRDNVLTF.

This chain connects TRBV28 to TRBJ2-5. Germline V CDR1 and CDR2: MDHEN, SYDVKM. This CDR3 comprises 14 residues. The CDR3 loop reads CASSLVANQETQYF.

The CDR3 spells CSVESGRAETQYF. The V gene is TRBV29-1, the J gene TRBJ2-5; TCRdb's assignment of TRBD2 cannot be checked, as there is no DNA. Germline V gene sequence: CDR1 SQVTM, CDR2 ANQGSEA. The CDR3 covers 13 residues.

This chain links TRBV20-1 with TRBJ1-2; TCRdb picks TRBD1, but there is no DNA to check that call. There are 11 residues in the CDR3. Germline CDR1 reads DFQATT; CDR2 reads SNEGSKA (reference sequence). Here the CDR3 reads CLTGGKNGYTF.

The chain couples TRBV29-1 to TRBJ2-7; the D call of TRBD2 rests on TCRdb alone, since no DNA is present to check it. The CDR3 runs to 15 residues. CDR1 SQVTM and CDR2 ANQGSEA come from the germline V gene. The chain's CDR3 is CSVEDRDSPAYEQYF.

The chain joins TRBV7-9 to TRBJ2-7; TCRdb indicates TRBD1, and absent DNA this call remains unverified. CDR3 size: 14 residues. CDR1 and CDR2 (germline): SEHNR, FQNEAQ (reference sequence). The CDR3 sequence: CASSSPIRPYEQYF.